This T cell receptor (beta chain) stems from a study of OX40 agonist ivuxolimab in advanced cancers. Study context: It was permissible to have had prior anti-PD-1, anti-PD-L1 or anti-CTLA-4 therapy, and around 40% had some. Study observations and caveats: CD8+ T cells were the subset that, on average, had more expanded clones than CD4+.

Trimming took 3 bases from V and 3 from J, leaving 16 bases between them. Germline V CDR1 and CDR2: SGDLS, YYNGEE. The CDR3 is 16 amino acids. In regard to this clone: Antigen unknown.

Assay used: immunoSEQ multiplex PCR; TCRdb lists only in-frame clones, some missing. The table includes about 82,000 clones, more than 75% detected once. The chain combines TRBV9 with TRBJ2-1; D is ambiguous. This clonotype originated in an adult with an advanced solid tumor such as melanoma, head and neck, liver or kidney cancer. Sequenced here: CD4+ or CD8+ T cells sorted from blood, sampled in a trial of the OX40 agonist ivuxolimab. The CDR3 region is CASSAHSDFYYNEQFF. Here the CDR3 DNA reads TGTGCCAGCAGCGCCCACTCAGATTTTTACTACAATGAGCAGTTCTTC.